These 28 T cell receptor beta chains were all obtained from the same sample, sequenced in a study of cytomegalovirus exposure and HLA in healthy donors. PCR used 60 Vbeta primers and 13 Jbeta primers. TCRdb's table, derived via immunoSEQ multiplex PCR, lists solely in-frame clones and lacks some. There are about 110,000 clones in the sample; approximately 71% occur only once, and about 8.4% lies in the top ten. Sequenced sample: PBMCs. The receptors originated from a man aged 35 to 55 in good health and CMV-seronegative.

This clone was recorded only once. The chain has TRBV29-1 and TRBJ2-7, with a tentative D call TRBD1 (6 bases). The CDR3 consists of 13 residues. The germline gives CDR1 SQVTM, CDR2 ANQGSEA. Trimming cost V 7 bases and J 0 bases, with 13 bases left between them. The CDR3 loop reads CSGLQGNSYEQYF. Written as DNA, the CDR3 is TGCAGCGGCCTACAGGGAAACTCCTACGAGCAGTACTTC.

In this sample, this clone turned up many times. The junction and the germline gene differ at one end; a read error may be behind it. This chain uses TRBV19 with TRBJ1-4, with D perhaps TRBD1 (5 bases). Germline loops: CDR1 LNHDA, CDR2 SQIVND (reference sequence). This CDR3 has 12 residues. Here the CDR3 DNA reads TGTGCCAGTAGCCCGCGGGGGGGAAAACTCTTTTTT. It translates to CASSPRGGKLFF.

This clone was counted at least ten times. The chain joins TRBV5-5 to TRBJ1-2, with TRBD1 matching 7 bases. V shed 5 bases, J shed 3 bases, and the junction held 19 bases outside the gene matches. The CDR3 covers 18 residues. Germline CDR1 reads SGHKS; CDR2 reads YYEKEE (reference sequence). The CDR3 DNA follows: TGTGCCAGCAGGGGCGCCCGGGACAGCGAGTTCAGGGACTATGGCTACACCTTC. Translation: CASRGARDSEFRDYGYTF.

The sample holds a few counts of this clone. The chain joins TRBV2 to TRBJ2-5; D is ambiguous. The CDR3 is 11 amino acids. Germline lookup yields CDR1 SNHLY and CDR2 FYNNEI. The V end was cut by 6 bases, the J end by 3 bases, with 5 bases between. As DNA, the CDR3 is TGTGCCAGCAGCCTAAAAGAGACCCAGTACTTC. This translates into CASSLKETQYF.

This chain uses TRBV2 with TRBJ2-5, with TRBD2 matching over 9 bases. The junction had 12 bases not matched to a gene; V was cut back by 6 bases and J by 1 base. CDR3 size: 17 residues. CDR1 is SNHLY and CDR2 is FYNNEI in the germline V gene. The DNA of the CDR3 is TGTGCCAGCAGGGGGGTGGGCAGCGGGGGGACCCAAGAGACCCAGTACTTC. It encodes CASRGVGSGGTQETQYF.

This clone has a single count. This sequence joins TRBV7-8 and TRBJ1-5, with TRBD1 matching over 8 bases. The ends lost 5 bases at V and 4 bases at J; junction bases unmatched: 19. Germline V gives CDR1 SGHVS, CDR2 FQNEAQ. The CDR3 totals 19 residues. The DNA for the CDR3 is TGTGCCAGCAGCCCCCCTCGGGCAGGGGGCTTAAGGGGGAATCAGCCCCAGCATTTT. This sequence encodes CASSPPRAGGLRGNQPQHF.

The chain combines TRBV14 with TRBJ2-3; TRBD2 matches at 12 bases. The CDR3 sequence is 15 residues long. From germline, CDR1 is SGHDN and CDR2 FVKESK. J was trimmed by 6 bases and V by 3 bases; bases with no gene match: 4. Here the CDR3 reads CASSQLAGGPDTQYF. The CDR3 DNA reads as TGTGCCAGCAGCCAGCTAGCGGGGGGGCCTGATACGCAGTATTTT.

This chain links TRBV9 with TRBJ1-4; D possibly corresponds to TRBD1 (5 bases). V gave up 0 bases and J gave up 4 bases, with 13 bases separating them. CDR3 length: 16 residues. CDR1 is SGDLS and CDR2 is YYNGEE in the germline V gene. CDR3 amino acids: CASSVGGRGGNEKLFF. For the CDR3, the DNA is TGTGCCAGCAGCGTAGGGGGCCGCGGGGGTAATGAAAAACTGTTTTTT.

The chain is built from TRBV18 and TRBJ1-1; D gene uncertain. Germline CDR1 and CDR2: KGHSH and LQKENI. The CDR3 sequence is 13 residues long. The germline V and J ends were trimmed by 4 bases and 1 base, with 7 bases remaining between them. The CDR3 here is CASSLSGNTEAFF. The CDR3 coding sequence is TGTGCCAGCTCACTATCGGGGAACACTGAAGCTTTCTTT.

CDR3 sequence reads: CASRAPRGWEKLFF. Here the CDR3 DNA reads TGTGCCAGCAGGGCTCCCAGGGGCTGGGAAAAACTGTTTTTT. V is TRBV2 and J is TRBJ1-4, with D tentatively TRBD1 (6 bases). This CDR3 contains 14 residues. Between the trimmed V and J ends, which lost 6 bases and 8 bases, there was a span of 16 bases. The germline gives CDR1 SNHLY, CDR2 FYNNEI.

The CDR3 here is CASSPVGQDSPGANVLTF. The CDR3, as DNA: TGTGCCAGCAGCCCCGTCGGACAGGACTCCCCTGGGGCCAACGTCCTGACTTTC. The rearrangement links TRBV7-9 to TRBJ2-6; TRBD1 matches at 7 bases. CDR3 length equals 18 residues. CDR1 and CDR2 (germline): SEHNR, FQNEAQ (reference sequence). Trimming took 5 bases from V and 2 from J; bases not matched to a gene: 12.

This chain connects TRBV15 to TRBJ2-7, with 8 bases matching TRBD2. This CDR3 has 11 amino acids. V was pared by 8 bases and J by 7 bases, with 4 bases of the junction left unmatched. Germline assignment: CDR1 LNHNV and CDR2 YYDKDF (reference sequence). The CDR3 reads CATALAGEQYF. The CDR3 DNA is TGTGCCACCGCGCTAGCGGGTGAGCAGTACTTC.

With respect to this clone: Germline is not matched at one junction end, which may reflect a read error. V usage is TRBV4-2 and J usage is TRBJ1-6, with unresolved D. Germline V gene data show CDR1 as LGHNA and CDR2 as YNFKEQ. The CDR3 extends over 15 amino acids. CDR3 sequence: CPSSQDTGGWSPLHF. As DNA, the CDR3 is TGTCCCAGCAGCCAAGACACGGGAGGTTGGTCACCCCTCCACTTT.

The chain carries TRBV7-6 and TRBJ2-7; possibly TRBD2 for D (6 bases). Per germline, CDR1 SGHVS and CDR2 FNYEAQ. The CDR3 totals 15 residues. V was trimmed by 5 bases and J by 3 bases, leaving 17 bases between them. The CDR3 region is CASSVGPGRDYEQYF. For the CDR3, the DNA is TGTGCCAGCAGCGTAGGACCCGGGCGGGACTACGAGCAGTACTTC.

CDR3 nucleotide sequence: TGTGCCAGTACCCTCCAGGGGCCGTACACTGAAGCTTTCTTT. This gives the protein CASTLQGPYTEAFF. The chain employs TRBV19 and TRBJ1-1, with D possibly being TRBD1 (6 bases). Germline assignment: CDR1 LNHDA and CDR2 SQIVND (reference sequence). The CDR3 runs to 14 residues. V lost 7 bases and J lost 3, with 15 bases in between.

The sample holds a few counts of this clone. J is TRBJ1-1 and V is TRBV4-1, with 7 positions matching TRBD1. With V trimmed by 1 base and J by 0 bases, 11 bases remained unmatched. This CDR3 is 18 amino acids long. CDR1 and CDR2 from the germline V gene are MGHRA and YSYEKL. CDR3 sequence: CASSQGLQGRNLNTEAFF. In DNA, the CDR3 is TGCGCCAGCAGCCAAGGCTTACAGGGGAGAAATCTGAACACTGAAGCTTTCTTT.

This clone has just a few counts. This rearrangement joins TRBV11-2 to TRBJ2-7, with 11 bases aligning to TRBD1. The CDR3 length is 14 residues. The junction had 4 bases not matched to a gene; V was cut back by 5 bases and J by 4 bases. From germline, CDR1 is SGHAT and CDR2 FQNNGV. The CDR3 DNA follows: TGTGCCAGCAGCCGGGACAGGGGGGGATACGAGCAGTACTTC. The encoded protein is CASSRDRGGYEQYF.

The chain recombines TRBV19 with TRBJ1-5; TRBD1 is a possible D gene (5 bases). Between the trimmed V and J ends, which lost 3 bases and 0 bases, there was a span of 12 bases. Per the germline V gene, CDR1 is LNHDA and CDR2 is SQIVND (reference sequence). This CDR3 region has 16 residues. CDR3 region: CASSMGQGGSNQPQHF. CDR3 in DNA: TGTGCCAGTAGTATGGGGCAGGGAGGTAGCAATCAGCCCCAGCATTTT.

This chain uses TRBV27 with TRBJ1-6; D call uncertain. V was shortened by 3 bases and J by 3 bases, with 15 bases between the two germline ends. Germline V gene lookup returns CDR1 MNHEY and CDR2 SMNVEV (reference sequence). The CDR3 consists of 17 residues. The CDR3 DNA sequence: TGTGCCAGCAGTTTCTCGACGGCCAGAGGCTATAATTCACCCCTCCACTTT. Amino acids: CASSFSTARGYNSPLHF.

The chain has TRBV5-6 and TRBJ1-6, with no clear D. The CDR3 consists of 14 residues. The V end lost 4 bases, the J end lost 9 bases, and 14 bases lay between the germline ends. The germline CDR1 and CDR2 sequences are SGHDT and YYEEEE. The CDR3 DNA sequence: TGTGCCAGCAGCGAGAGGGTGCTGGGTTCACCCCTCCACTTT. Its protein is CASSERVLGSPLHF.

The sample holds many counts of this clone. The chain links TRBV7-3 to TRBJ1-2, with D tentatively TRBD1 (5 bases). The CDR3 loop spans 12 amino acids. Germline CDR1 SGHTA, CDR2 FQGTGA. Between the trimmed V and J ends, which lost 4 bases and 7 bases, there was a span of 10 bases. CDR3 nucleotides: TGTGCCAGCAGCTCCTCAGGGTCTGGCTACACCTTC. Protein sequence: CASSSSGSGYTF.

The rearrangement uses TRBV19 and TRBJ1-5; a possible D gene is TRBD1 (6 bases). The V end lost 5 bases, the J end lost 2 bases, and 13 bases lay between the germline ends. CDR1 and CDR2 from the germline V gene are LNHDA and SQIVND (reference sequence). The CDR3 sequence is 15 residues long. The DNA for the CDR3 is TGTGCCAGTAGTTTCTCAGGGGCGGGCAATCAGCCCCAGCATTTT. Protein: CASSFSGAGNQPQHF.

The CDR3 coding sequence is TGTGCCAGCAGCTTAGGGGACAGAGAAAAACTGTTTTTT. The encoded protein is CASSLGDREKLFF. The chain is built from TRBV7-9 and TRBJ1-4, with 7 bases identical to TRBD1. V trimming: 1 base; J trimming: 8 bases; junction bases outside the gene matches: 1. This CDR3 has 13 amino acids. Germline lookup yields CDR1 SEHNR and CDR2 FQNEAQ (reference sequence).

The rearrangement uses TRBV4-2 and TRBJ1-4; TRBD1 matches 7 bases. The CDR3 runs 14 residues. With V trimmed by 0 bases and J by 11 bases, 6 bases remained unmatched. Germline loops: CDR1 LGHNA, CDR2 YNFKEQ. The CDR3 DNA sequence: TGTGCCAGCAGCCAAGAAAAGACAGGGTGGAAACTGTTTTTT. Protein: CASSQEKTGWKLFF.

The rearrangement links TRBV9 to TRBJ1-2; 8 positions agree with TRBD1. This CDR3 is built from 14 residues. Germline lookup yields CDR1 SGDLS and CDR2 YYNGEE. The J segment lost 7 bases and the V segment lost 3 bases, leaving 8 bases of the junction unmatched. CDR3 in amino acids: CASSDPQGTGGYTF. CDR3 nucleotides: TGTGCCAGCAGCGATCCACAGGGGACAGGTGGCTACACCTTC.

The J gene is TRBJ2-5, the V gene TRBV5-4; 10 bases align to TRBD2. The junction had 8 bases not matched to a gene; V was cut back by 2 bases and J by 4 bases. Germline assignment: CDR1 SGHNT and CDR2 YYREEE (reference sequence). CDR3 length: 16 amino acids. DNA for the CDR3: TGTGCCAGCAGCTTAAAGCGGGGGGGCCGCCCAGAGACCCAGTACTTC. It translates to CASSLKRGGRPETQYF.

V gene TRBV28 combines with J gene TRBJ2-3; maybe TRBD1 (5 bases). The germline gives CDR1 MDHEN, CDR2 SYDVKM. V shed 8 bases and J shed 2 bases, with 11 bases lying between them. This CDR3 has 13 amino acids. The chain's CDR3 is CASDQGSTDTQYF. The CDR3 DNA follows: TGTGCCAGCGACCAGGGCTCCACAGATACGCAGTATTTT.

The V gene is TRBV5-4, the J gene TRBJ2-5; TRBD1 agrees at 7 bases. J lost 5 bases, V lost 4 bases, and 11 bases had no gene match. The CDR3 covers 15 residues. CDR1 SGHNT and CDR2 YYREEE come from the germline V gene (reference sequence). CDR3 in amino acids: CASSVERGQWETQYF. Here the CDR3 DNA reads TGTGCCAGCAGCGTCGAGAGGGGGCAGTGGGAGACCCAGTACTTC.